The clone carrying this T cell receptor (beta chain) was seen a few times. The data derive from a study of blood T cells in healthy people across ages. Germline V gene data show CDR1 as GTSNPN and CDR2 as SVGIG (reference sequence). V shed 6 bases and J shed 6 bases, with 7 bases lying between them. There are 10 residues in the CDR3. Samples each yielded at least 5 micrograms of total RNA. Using a J-beta primer mix together with a sample-barcoded 5' primer, a second PCR was run for about 6 to 11 cycles. Each CDR3 protein gets one entry after TCRdb re-called the 5' RACE reads with MiXCR. The top ten hold 6.5% to 10% of the sample, which has some 1.4 million distinct CDR3 sequences, 42% seen once.

Sequencing was performed on blood. The TCR comes from a woman aged 18-29 years in good health. The chain employs TRBV30 and TRBJ2-3; no clear D. CDR3 bases: TGTGCCTGTCGCCGGGATACGCAGTATTTT. Residues: CACRRDTQYF.